Each of the 21 T cell receptor beta chains below was sequenced from the same sample in a study of T cell responses to AZD1222 COVID-19 vaccine. Clones were sequenced by immunoSEQ multiplex PCR, and TCRdb holds only the in-frame ones, with some missing. The data hold roughly 160,000 clones, with under 95% observed a single time. The sequencing here drew on peripheral blood, taken on day 0 of MenACWY control vaccination. These receptors were taken from an adult in good health.

The chain carries TRBV7-2 and TRBJ1-3, with 10 bases fitting TRBD1. The CDR3 runs to 17 residues. V was pared by 6 bases and J by 4 bases, with 12 bases of the junction left unmatched. The germline gives CDR1 SGHTA, CDR2 FQGNSA. CDR3 coding DNA: TGTGCCAGCAGAAATACGGGACAGGGGAATCTCGGAAACACCATATATTTT. The encoded protein is CASRNTGQGNLGNTIYF.

J is TRBJ1-1 and V is TRBV6-6, with D uncertain. Germline CDR1 reads MNHNY; CDR2 reads SVGAGI (reference sequence). V lost 8 bases, J lost 6 bases, and 19 bases lay in between. CDR3 length: 14 amino acids. CDR3 DNA: TGTGCCAGCCCCCCGGCCCCTCAGCGGGCTGAAGCTTTCTTT. As protein: CASPPAPQRAEAFF.

The rearrangement joins TRBV19 to TRBJ1-3; no reliable D call. The CDR3 totals 14 residues. CDR1 LNHDA and CDR2 SQIVND come from the germline V gene (reference sequence). V lost 6 bases and J lost 0, with 9 bases in between. The CDR3 DNA reads TGTGCCAGTAGGGACCTGAGCTCTGGAAACACCATATATTTT. Translated, it gives CASRDLSSGNTIYF.

The chain carries TRBV9 and TRBJ1-6; D gene ambiguous. CDR3 size: 14 residues. V was cut by 7 bases and J by 5 bases, with 13 bases left in between. The germline V gene has CDR1 SGDLS and CDR2 YYNGEE. This chain's CDR3 is CASGPGFHNSPLHF. The CDR3 region has the DNA TGTGCCAGCGGTCCGGGGTTCCATAATTCACCCCTCCACTTT.

V gene TRBV29-1 combines with J gene TRBJ1-1; D is possibly TRBD1 (5 bases). From germline, CDR1 is SQVTM and CDR2 ANQGSEA. The CDR3 totals 10 residues. The CDR3 is CGGMNTEAFF. As DNA, the CDR3 is TGCGGGGGTATGAACACTGAAGCTTTCTTT.

The rearrangement uses TRBV2 and TRBJ2-2; 8 bases are a match to TRBD1. The CDR3 consists of 13 residues. CDR1 is SNHLY and CDR2 is FYNNEI in the germline V gene. Trimming at V came to 10 bases and at J to 4 bases, leaving 5 bases not matched to a gene. The CDR3 region has the DNA TGTGCCACTTCAGGGGGCAGCACCGGGGAGCTGTTTTTT. Protein product: CATSGGSTGELFF.

For this clone: Other DNA sequences in this specimen translate into the identical CDR3. V usage is TRBV20-1 and J usage is TRBJ1-1, with no clear D. The V and J ends lost 6 bases and 0 bases respectively, with 5 bases between them. CDR3 length: 11 residues. Looked up from germline, CDR1 is DFQATT and CDR2 is SNEGSKA (reference sequence). CDR3 region: CSAVMNTEAFF. Written as DNA, the CDR3 is TGCAGTGCCGTTATGAACACTGAAGCTTTCTTT.

The V gene is TRBV28, the J gene TRBJ2-7; 8 bases are a match to TRBD1. The ends lost 11 bases at V and 5 bases at J; junction bases unmatched: 14. CDR3 size: 14 residues. From germline, CDR1 is MDHEN and CDR2 SYDVKM. The CDR3 DNA is TGTGCCGCCGAAACCGGGACAGGAATCCACGAGCAGTACTTC. Its translation: CAAETGTGIHEQYF.

This rearrangement joins TRBV6-2 or TRBV6-3 to TRBJ1-2, with D uncertain. The CDR3 length is 11 residues. In germline, CDR1 is MNHEY, CDR2 SVGEGT. V was pared by 5 bases and J by 5 bases, with 6 bases between. As DNA, the CDR3 is TGTGCCAGCAGTCATTGGTATGGCTACACCTTC. It is translated as CASSHWYGYTF.

The chain is built from TRBV24-1 and TRBJ2-5; 12 bases agree with TRBD2. CDR3 size: 16 residues. J was trimmed by 7 bases and V by 3 bases; bases with no gene match: 8. Per germline, CDR1 KGHDR and CDR2 SFDVKD. The CDR3 reads CATSDTRLAGERTQYF. Here the CDR3 DNA reads TGTGCCACCAGTGATACCCGACTAGCGGGGGAAAGGACCCAGTACTTC.

J is TRBJ1-5 and V is TRBV27, with 9 bases fitting TRBD1. CDR1 and CDR2 (germline): MNHEY, SMNVEV (reference sequence). There are 14 residues in the CDR3. Trimming at V came to 8 bases and at J to 4 bases, leaving 6 bases not matched to a gene. In DNA form, the CDR3 reads TGTGCCAGCGGTCCGACAGGGGGTAATCAGCCCCAGCATTTT. It encodes CASGPTGGNQPQHF.

This clone has a single count. The rearrangement joins TRBV27 to TRBJ2-6, with D perhaps TRBD1 (6 bases). V was shortened by 2 bases and J by 1 base, with 12 bases between the two germline ends. Germline V CDR1 and CDR2: MNHEY, SMNVEV (reference sequence). CDR3 length: 17 amino acids. The CDR3 sequence: CASSLQGSWSGANVLTF. Here the CDR3 DNA reads TGTGCCAGCAGTTTACAGGGGAGTTGGTCTGGGGCCAACGTCCTGACTTTC.

This chain connects TRBV5-1 to TRBJ1-1; TRBD1 matches at 8 bases. Germline trimming cut 5 bases from V and 8 bases from J; bases unmatched to any gene: 8. Germline CDR1 reads SGHRS; CDR2 reads YFSETQ. The CDR3 extends over 13 amino acids. In nucleotides, the CDR3 is TGCGCCAGCAGTCTCCAGGGGGCCCAAGAAGCTTTCTTT. Encoded protein: CASSLQGAQEAFF. The whole variable domain, remainder taken from reference TRBV5-1 and TRBJ1-1, is KAGVTQTPRYLIKTRGQQVTLSCSPISGHRSVSWYQQTPGQGLQFLFEYFSETQRNKGNFPGRFSGRQFSNSRSEMNVSTLELGDSALYLCASSLQGAQEAFFGQGTRLTVV.

The chain has TRBV19 and TRBJ1-2; unclear D gene. Germline assignment: CDR1 LNHDA and CDR2 SQIVND (reference sequence). Trimming cost V 3 bases and J 8 bases, with 19 bases left between them. This CDR3 has 15 residues. The CDR3 loop is CASSIQPPGPQGYTF. The CDR3 nucleotides read TGTGCCAGTAGTATTCAACCCCCCGGACCGCAAGGCTACACCTTC.

V and J are TRBV7-9 and TRBJ2-1, with 10 bases identical to TRBD1. CDR3 size: 18 residues. Trimming removed 5 bases from V and 5 bases from J; junction bases left unmatched: 15. Germline V gene data show CDR1 as SEHNR and CDR2 as FQNEAQ (reference sequence). The CDR3 loop reads CASSKGWDRGRRDNEQFF. CDR3 nucleotide sequence: TGTGCCAGCAGCAAGGGGTGGGACAGGGGTCGGCGAGACAATGAGCAGTTCTTC.

This chain links TRBV5-1 with TRBJ2-7; D is tentatively TRBD1 or TRBD2 (5 bases each). The CDR3 is 15 residues long. Germline V gene data show CDR1 as SGHRS and CDR2 as YFSETQ. V lost 4 bases and J lost 2, with 16 bases in between. The CDR3 DNA follows: TGCGCCAGCAGCCTAGGGACGTCCTCGGCCTACGAGCAGTACTTC. It encodes CASSLGTSSAYEQYF. The entire variable domain, with the rest obtained from reference TRBV5-1 and TRBJ2-7, is as follows: KAGVTQTPRYLIKTRGQQVTLSCSPISGHRSVSWYQQTPGQGLQFLFEYFSETQRNKGNFPGRFSGRQFSNSRSEMNVSTLELGDSALYLCASSLGTSSAYEQYFGPGTRLTVT.

This clone occurred once. This chain joins TRBV13 and TRBJ2-2, with D uncertain. Germline V gives CDR1 PRHDT, CDR2 FYEKMQ (reference sequence). This CDR3 has 14 residues. V was shortened by 0 bases and J by 1 base, with 3 bases between the two germline ends. CDR3 loop: CASSLGGNTGELFF. The CDR3 DNA reads TGTGCCAGCAGCTTAGGTGGGAACACCGGGGAGCTGTTTTTT. Using reference TRBV13 and TRBJ2-2 for the parts outside the CDR3, the full variable domain is AAGVIQSPRHLIKEKRETATLKCYPIPRHDTVYWYQQGPGQDPQFLISFYEKMQSDKGSIPDRFSAQQFSDYHSELNMSSLELGDSALYFCASSLGGNTGELFFGEGSRLTVL.

The chain couples TRBV28 to TRBJ1-5; a weak D match, TRBD1 (6 bases). Trimming removed 5 bases at V and 11 bases at J, with 19 bases between. The CDR3 spans 14 residues. The germline gives CDR1 MDHEN, CDR2 SYDVKM. The chain's CDR3 is CASSPPQGNAAQHF. The DNA of the CDR3 is TGTGCCAGCAGTCCACCCCAGGGGAATGCAGCCCAGCATTTT.

This clone has just a few counts. V gene TRBV12-3 or TRBV12-4 combines with J gene TRBJ1-4, with D unresolved. Trimming took 3 bases from V and 8 from J, leaving 10 bases between them. CDR3 length: 13 amino acids. CDR3 sequence reads: CASSFSGLEKLFF. DNA for the CDR3: TGTGCCAGCAGTTTTTCCGGCCTAGAAAAACTGTTTTTT.

The chain links TRBV18 to TRBJ2-2; D is possibly TRBD1 (5 bases). This CDR3 comprises 16 residues. Per the germline V gene, CDR1 is KGHSH and CDR2 is LQKENI. V dropped 0 bases and J dropped 2 bases, with 10 bases sitting between them. The CDR3 DNA follows: TGTGCCAGCTCACCACCGGGGCTATCAAACACCGGGGAGCTGTTTTTT. Amino acid sequence: CASSPPGLSNTGELFF.

V and J are TRBV10-3 and TRBJ2-3, with D maybe TRBD1 (5 bases). Germline CDR1 and CDR2: ENHRY and SYGVKD. This CDR3 is 14 amino acids long. V was trimmed by 2 bases and J by 5 bases, leaving 11 bases between them. The CDR3 reads CAISEGQGLDTQYF. The CDR3 DNA is TGTGCCATCAGTGAGGGGCAGGGCCTAGATACGCAGTATTTT.